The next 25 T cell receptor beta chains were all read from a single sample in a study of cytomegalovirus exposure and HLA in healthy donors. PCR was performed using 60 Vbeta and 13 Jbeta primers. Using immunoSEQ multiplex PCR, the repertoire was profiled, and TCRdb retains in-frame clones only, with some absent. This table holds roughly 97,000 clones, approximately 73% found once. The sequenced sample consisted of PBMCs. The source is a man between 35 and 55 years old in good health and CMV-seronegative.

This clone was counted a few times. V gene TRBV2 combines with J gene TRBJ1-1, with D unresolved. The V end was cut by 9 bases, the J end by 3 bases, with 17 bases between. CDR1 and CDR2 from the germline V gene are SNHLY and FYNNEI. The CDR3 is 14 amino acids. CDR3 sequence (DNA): TGTGCCAGTAATGGGCCAGATACCGACACTGAAGCTTTCTTT. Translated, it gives CASNGPDTDTEAFF.

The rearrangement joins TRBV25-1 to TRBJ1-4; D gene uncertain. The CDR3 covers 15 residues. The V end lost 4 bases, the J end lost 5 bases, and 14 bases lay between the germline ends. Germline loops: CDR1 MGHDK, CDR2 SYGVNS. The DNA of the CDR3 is TGTGCCAGCAGTGGACCACAGCAACTCAATGAAAAACTGTTTTTT. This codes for CASSGPQQLNEKLFF.

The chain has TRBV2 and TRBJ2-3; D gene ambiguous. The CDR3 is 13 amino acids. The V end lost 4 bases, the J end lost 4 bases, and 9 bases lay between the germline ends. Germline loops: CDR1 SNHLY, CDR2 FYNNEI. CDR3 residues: CASSGDLSDTQYF. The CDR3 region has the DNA TGTGCCAGCAGTGGAGACTTGTCAGATACGCAGTATTTT.

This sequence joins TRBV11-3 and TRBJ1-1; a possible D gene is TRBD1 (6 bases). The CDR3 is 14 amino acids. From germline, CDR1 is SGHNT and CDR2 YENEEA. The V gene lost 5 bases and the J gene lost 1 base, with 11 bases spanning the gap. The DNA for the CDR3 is TGTGCCAGCAGCGGTATACAGGGGAACACTGAAGCTTTCTTT. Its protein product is CASSGIQGNTEAFF. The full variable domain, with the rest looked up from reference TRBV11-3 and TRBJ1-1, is EAGVVQSPRYKIIEKKQPVAFWCNPISGHNTLYWYLQNLGQGPELLIRYENEEAVDDSQLPKDRFSAERLKGVDSTLKIQPAELGDSAVYLCASSGIQGNTEAFFGQGTRLTVV.

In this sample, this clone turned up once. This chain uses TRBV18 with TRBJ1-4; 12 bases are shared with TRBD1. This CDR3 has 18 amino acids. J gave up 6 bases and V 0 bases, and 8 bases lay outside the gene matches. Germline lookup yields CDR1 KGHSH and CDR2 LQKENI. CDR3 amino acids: CASSPPGQGAFGYEKLFF. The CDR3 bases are TGTGCCAGCTCACCACCGGGACAGGGGGCCTTTGGGTATGAAAAACTGTTTTTT.

CDR3 region: CASSPDFYGYTF. CDR3 in DNA: TGCGCCAGCAGCCCAGACTTCTATGGCTACACCTTC. V and J are TRBV5-1 and TRBJ1-2, with D unclear. Germline loops: CDR1 SGHRS, CDR2 YFSETQ. V was shortened by 4 bases and J by 4 bases, with 8 bases between the two germline ends. The CDR3 has 12 amino acids.

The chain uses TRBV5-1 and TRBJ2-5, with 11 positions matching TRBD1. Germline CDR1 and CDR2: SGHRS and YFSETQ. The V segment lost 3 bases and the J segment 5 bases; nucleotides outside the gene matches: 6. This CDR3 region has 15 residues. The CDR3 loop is CASSSGTGGSETQYF. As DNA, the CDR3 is TGCGCCAGCAGCTCCGGGACAGGGGGTTCCGAGACCCAGTACTTC.

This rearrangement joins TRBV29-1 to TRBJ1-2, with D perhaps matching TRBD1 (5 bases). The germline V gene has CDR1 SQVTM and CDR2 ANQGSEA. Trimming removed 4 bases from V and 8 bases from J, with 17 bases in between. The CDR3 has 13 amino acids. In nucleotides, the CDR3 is TGCAGCGTTGTGGGGCACTCGGTAAGGGGCTACACCTTC. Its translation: CSVVGHSVRGYTF.

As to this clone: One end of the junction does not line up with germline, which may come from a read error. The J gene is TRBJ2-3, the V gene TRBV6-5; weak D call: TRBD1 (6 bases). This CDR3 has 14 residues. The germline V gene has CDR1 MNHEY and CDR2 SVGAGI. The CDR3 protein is CAGSYQGLSDTQYF. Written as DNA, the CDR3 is TGTGCCGGCAGTTACCAGGGGCTGTCAGATACGCAGTATTTT.

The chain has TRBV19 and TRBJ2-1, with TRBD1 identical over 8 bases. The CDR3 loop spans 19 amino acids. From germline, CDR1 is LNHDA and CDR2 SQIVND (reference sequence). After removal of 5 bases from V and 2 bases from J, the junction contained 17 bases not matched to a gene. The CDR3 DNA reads TGTGCCAGTAGTCCATGGGTCCCGTTACAGGGGGATGCCTACAATGAGCAGTTCTTC. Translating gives CASSPWVPLQGDAYNEQFF.

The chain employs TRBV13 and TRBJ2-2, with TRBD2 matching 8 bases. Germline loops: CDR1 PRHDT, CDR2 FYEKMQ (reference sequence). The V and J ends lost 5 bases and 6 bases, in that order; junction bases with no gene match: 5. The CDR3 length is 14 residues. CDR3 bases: TGTGCCAGCAGCGACCTCGGGGGGGCCGGGGAGCTGTTTTTT. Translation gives CASSDLGGAGELFF.

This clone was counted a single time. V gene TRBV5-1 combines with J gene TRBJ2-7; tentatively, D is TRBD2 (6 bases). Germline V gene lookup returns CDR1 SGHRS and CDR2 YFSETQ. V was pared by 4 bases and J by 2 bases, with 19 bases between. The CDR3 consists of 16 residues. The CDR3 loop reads CASSPGGWGDAYEQYV. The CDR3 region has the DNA TGCGCCAGCAGCCCTGGGGGTTGGGGGGACGCCTACGAGCAGTACGTC.

This CDR3 is CASSPQTADTQYF. The CDR3 coding sequence is TGTGCCAGCAGTCCACAAACAGCAGATACGCAGTATTTT. This chain connects TRBV2 to TRBJ2-3; no clear D gene. The CDR3 has 13 residues. CDR1 is SNHLY, CDR2 FYNNEI, per germline. V lost 5 bases to trimming and J lost 4 bases, with 10 bases between them.

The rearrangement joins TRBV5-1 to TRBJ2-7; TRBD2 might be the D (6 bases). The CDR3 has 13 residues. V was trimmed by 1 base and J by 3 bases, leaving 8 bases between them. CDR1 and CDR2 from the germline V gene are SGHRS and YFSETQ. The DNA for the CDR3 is TGCGCCAGCAGCTTGAGTAGCGGCTACGAGCAGTACTTC. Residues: CASSLSSGYEQYF.

CDR3 sequence reads: CASGLAGVDTQYF. The DNA for the CDR3 is TGTGCTAGTGGTTTGGCAGGGGTGGATACGCAGTATTTT. V and J are TRBV12-5 and TRBJ2-3, with D possibly being TRBD1 (6 bases). The CDR3 runs 13 residues. V was shortened by 1 base and J by 6 bases, with 8 bases between the two germline ends. Germline assignment: CDR1 LGHNT and CDR2 FRNRAP. The variable domain in full, with the rest retrieved from reference TRBV12-5 and TRBJ2-3, is DARVTQTPRHKVTEMGQEVTMRCQPILGHNTVFWYRQTMMQGLELLAYFRNRAPLDDSGMPKDRFSAEMPDATLATLKIQPSEPRDSAVYFCASGLAGVDTQYFGPGTRLTVL.

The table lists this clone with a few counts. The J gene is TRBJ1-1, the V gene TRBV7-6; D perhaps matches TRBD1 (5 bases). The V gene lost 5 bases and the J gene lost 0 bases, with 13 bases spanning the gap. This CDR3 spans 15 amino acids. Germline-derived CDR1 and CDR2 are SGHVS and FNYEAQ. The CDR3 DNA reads TGTGCCAGCAGCATGTCGACAGTTATGAACACTGAAGCTTTCTTT. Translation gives CASSMSTVMNTEAFF.

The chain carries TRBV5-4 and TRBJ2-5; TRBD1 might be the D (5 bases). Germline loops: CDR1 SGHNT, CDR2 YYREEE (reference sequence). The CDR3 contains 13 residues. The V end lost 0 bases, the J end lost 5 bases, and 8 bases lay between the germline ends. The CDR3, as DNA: TGTGCCAGCAGCTTGGGGACATCGGAGACCCAGTACTTC. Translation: CASSLGTSETQYF.

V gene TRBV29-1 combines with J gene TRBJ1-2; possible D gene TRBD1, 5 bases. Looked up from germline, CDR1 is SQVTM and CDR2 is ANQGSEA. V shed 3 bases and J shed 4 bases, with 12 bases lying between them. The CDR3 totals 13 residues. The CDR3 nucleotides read TGCAGCGTTGAGGGGCGCCTTAGCTATGGCTACACCTTC. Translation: CSVEGRLSYGYTF.

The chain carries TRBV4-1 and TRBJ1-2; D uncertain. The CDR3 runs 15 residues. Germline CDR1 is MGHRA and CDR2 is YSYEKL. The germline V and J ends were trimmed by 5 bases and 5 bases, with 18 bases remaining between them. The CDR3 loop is CASSARSGNRYGYTF. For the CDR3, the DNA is TGCGCCAGCAGCGCCCGGTCGGGGAATCGGTATGGCTACACCTTC.

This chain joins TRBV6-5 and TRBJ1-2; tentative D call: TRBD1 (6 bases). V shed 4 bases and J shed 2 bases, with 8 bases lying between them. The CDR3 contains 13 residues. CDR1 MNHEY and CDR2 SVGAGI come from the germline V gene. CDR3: CASSFQGNYGYTF. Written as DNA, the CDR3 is TGTGCCAGCAGTTTTCAGGGGAACTATGGCTACACCTTC.

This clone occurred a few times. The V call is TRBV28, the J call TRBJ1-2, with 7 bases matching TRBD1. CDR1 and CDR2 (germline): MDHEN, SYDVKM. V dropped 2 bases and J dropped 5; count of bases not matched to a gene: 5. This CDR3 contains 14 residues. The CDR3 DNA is TGTGCCAGCAGTTTAAAGACAGGGTTTTATGGCTACACCTTC. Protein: CASSLKTGFYGYTF.

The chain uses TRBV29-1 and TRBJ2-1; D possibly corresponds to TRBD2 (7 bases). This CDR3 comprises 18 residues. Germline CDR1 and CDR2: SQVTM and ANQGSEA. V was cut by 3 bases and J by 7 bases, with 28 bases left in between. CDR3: CSVEGGRAGTLDRNEQFF. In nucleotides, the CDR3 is TGCAGCGTTGAGGGGGGGCGTGCCGGAACCTTGGACCGGAATGAGCAGTTCTTC.

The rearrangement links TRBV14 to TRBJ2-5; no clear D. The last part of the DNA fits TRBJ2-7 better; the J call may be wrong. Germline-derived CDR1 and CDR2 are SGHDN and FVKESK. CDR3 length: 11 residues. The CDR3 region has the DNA TGTGCCAGCAGCCGTAACTACGAGCAGTACTTC. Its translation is CASSRNYEQYF.

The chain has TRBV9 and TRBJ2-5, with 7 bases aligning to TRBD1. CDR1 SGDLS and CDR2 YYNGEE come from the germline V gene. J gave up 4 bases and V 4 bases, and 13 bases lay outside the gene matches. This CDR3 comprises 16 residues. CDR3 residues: CASSPRQGWGRETQYF. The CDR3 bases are TGTGCCAGCAGCCCTCGACAGGGTTGGGGTCGAGAGACCCAGTACTTC.

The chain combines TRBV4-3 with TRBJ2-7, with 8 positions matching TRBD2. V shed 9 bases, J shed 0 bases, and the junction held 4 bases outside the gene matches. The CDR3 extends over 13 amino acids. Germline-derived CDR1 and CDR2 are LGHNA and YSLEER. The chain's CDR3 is CASFGTSSYEQYF. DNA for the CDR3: TGCGCCAGTTTCGGGACTAGCTCCTACGAGCAGTACTTC.